This TCR beta chain is from a study of graft-versus-host responses after intestinal transplantation (dated by TCRdb to the early 2020s). For the wider study: Recipients received multivisceral, liver-intestinal, or isolated intestinal transplants. Anti-thymocyte globulin induction was given to all recipients, followed by maintenance tacrolimus and steroids for approximately three years. Bulk TCR-beta CDR3 sequencing was used to track graft-versus-host and host-versus-graft alloreactive T cell clones in the graft, circulation and bone marrow after intestinal transplantation. To identify alloreactive clones, pre-transplant mixed lymphocyte reaction products were sequenced and compared with unstimulated pre-transplant donor and recipient T cells. The cohort enrolled 24 intestinal transplant recipients including one retransplant, and a few patients lacking pretransplant specimens were excluded. Donor T cell macrochimerism was defined as a peak of at least 4% donor T cells among recipient peripheral blood mononuclear cells. Samples from a few later patients were sequenced in-house on an Illumina MiSeq with MiXCR processing rather than by the commercial service. Study-wide findings and limitations: GvH clones were found in recipient bone marrow, and some of the GvH clones appeared earlier in ileal mucosa or blood, which is consistent with an intestinal mucosal origin. Peak levels of circulating GvH clones were associated with declines in HvG clones early after transplant. In the allografts of patients with donor T cell macrochimerism, GvH to HvG T cell clonal ratios were high. The relatively low number and heterogeneity of intestinal transplant patients limited the conclusions.

Library construction relied on the immunoSEQ multiplex PCR assay. For most patients, genomic DNA was isolated with the Qiagen DNeasy Blood and Tissue Kit and shipped frozen to Adaptive Biotechnologies for TCR sequencing. For most patients, genomic DNA was subjected to high-throughput TCR-beta CDR3 sequencing by Adaptive Biotechnologies. The original pipeline was this. TCR sequencing data were retrieved from Adaptive's ImmunoSEQ software for 15 to 20 patients, whereas a few other patients were processed with MiXCR and VDJtools. CD4 versus CD8 sorting errors were corrected by removing sequences found in both subsets at a frequency ratio below 5:1. CDR3 nucleotide sequences shared between donor and recipient were removed because their origin could not be assigned. To be classed as alloreactive, a clone needed at least 2-fold expansion over unstimulated cells and a minimum CFSE-low frequency of 0.002% (template counts) or 0.001% (read counts). Clones were considered mappable if detected in sequenced pre-transplant spleen, lymph node, or MLR CFSE-low populations of the donor or recipient. The cumulative frequency of alloreactive clones was calculated as a percentage of all sequences, weighted by copy number. TCRdb's version of the immuneACCESS table is confined to in-frame rearrangements and falls short of the full clone set. An unresolved V gene accounts for under half of the shortfall where checked; the remainder is of unknown origin. For V, J and clone size, that table is used; D and trimming come from the DNA. This sample gives about 86,000 clones in total; about 87% of them show up just once. The top ten hold more than 0.25% of the sample.

From its cysteine to its phenylalanine, the CDR3 spans 13 amino acids. The kept DNA is CDR3 alone, 39 bases in frame from the first base. CDR1 and CDR2, looked up from the germline V gene (reference sequence), are LNHDA and SQIVND. The junction carries 11 bases between V and J, which are trimmed by 7 bases and 3 bases respectively. The time point label here, explained by the study, means: cells obtained before transplantation from donor or recipient. CD3+CD4+ and CD3+CD8+ populations were FACS-sorted from unstimulated pre-transplant donor and recipient cells taken from spleen or lymph nodes. This clone was observed a single time. Its cognate antigen has yet to be identified. One base away there is no much larger clone; base qualities are not given.

This chain joins TRBV19 to TRBJ2-3; TRBD2 is a weak D gene call, 5 bases matching. The material sequenced was unstimulated CD4+ T cells sorted from spleen or lymph node cells, taken before transplant. The sequence came from a human donor who was the organ donor for an intestinal transplant. In nucleotide form, the sequence is TGTGCCAGTAAGAGGGTGCAGACAGATACGCAGTATTTT. Its coded protein is CASKRVQTDTQYF.